One and the same sample provided the 11 T cell receptor beta chains below, sequenced in a study of T-cell reconstitution after alpha-beta-depleted transplantation in children. TCRbeta library preparation incorporated unique molecular identifiers. TCRdb analysed the PCR reads with MiXCR anew, one entry per CDR3 protein. Altogether 700,000 to 950,000 distinct CDR3 sequences are present, 15% to 20% being singletons, with the ten largest covering around 4.5%. The source was PBMCs, mostly from graft donor cells, collected 360 days after TCRalphabeta/CD19-depleted stem cell transplant. All receptors come from a male patient between 10 and 17 years old who had a stem cell transplant for acute lymphoblastic leukemia, so the T cells may come from the graft donor.

In its sample, this clonotype was seen a few times. The chain joins TRBV18 to TRBJ2-7; D call uncertain. The CDR3 consists of 16 residues. Trimming stripped 2 bases from V and 2 bases from J, with 16 bases between. Germline assignment: CDR1 KGHSH and CDR2 LQKENI. CDR3 DNA: TGTGCCAGCTCACCAAGAGGTCCCGCTGGAGCCTACGAGCAGTACTTC. Protein product: CASSPRGPAGAYEQYF.

Only one count was recorded for this clonotype. The chain recombines TRBV20-1 with TRBJ1-4; the D is unclear. The ends were cut back, 4 bases at V and 10 bases at J, with 19 bases in the middle. CDR3 length: 14 amino acids. Germline CDR1 DFQATT, CDR2 SNEGSKA (reference sequence). CDR3 nucleotides: TGCAGTGCTACTACTTTCGCGGGCGTAGGAAAACTGTTTTTT. It encodes CSATTFAGVGKLFF.

This chain joins TRBV20-1 and TRBJ2-3, with D perhaps TRBD2 (6 bases). V lost 1 base, J lost 0 bases, and 11 bases lay in between. CDR3 size: 15 residues. Germline V gene sequence: CDR1 DFQATT, CDR2 SNEGSKA (reference sequence). The CDR3 DNA sequence: TGCAGTGCTAGAGGGCGGGATTGGAGCACAGATACGCAGTATTTT. This codes for CSARGRDWSTDTQYF.

The rearrangement joins TRBV27 to TRBJ1-2, with D hard to call. V lost 6 bases, J lost 2 bases, and 10 bases lay in between. CDR3 length: 13 amino acids. Germline CDR1 MNHEY, CDR2 SMNVEV (reference sequence). CDR3 region: CASRPSVNYGYTF. CDR3 DNA: TGTGCCAGCAGGCCTTCAGTCAACTATGGCTACACCTTC.

This clonotype was recorded many times. V is TRBV27 and J is TRBJ1-2, with 7 nucleotides matching TRBD1. CDR1 is MNHEY and CDR2 is SMNVEV in the germline V gene (reference sequence). The CDR3 extends over 13 amino acids. V was pared by 5 bases and J by 4 bases, with 4 bases of the junction left unmatched. CDR3 residues: CASSLQGLYGYTF. The CDR3 DNA follows: TGTGCCAGCAGTCTACAGGGGCTCTATGGCTACACCTTC.

This clonotype was detected only a few times. V and J are TRBV4-1 and TRBJ2-7; 7 nucleotides align to TRBD1. The CDR3 runs to 16 residues. V was clipped by 0 bases and J by 0 bases; unmatched bases: 5. The germline V gene encodes CDR1 MGHRA and CDR2 YSYEKL. Here the CDR3 reads CASSQDVWTGSYEQYF. CDR3 nucleotide sequence: TGCGCCAGCAGCCAAGATGTTTGGACAGGCTCCTACGAGCAGTACTTC.

This clonotype was seen a few times. V usage is TRBV7-8 and J usage is TRBJ2-3, with D maybe TRBD1 (6 bases). Trimming took 2 bases from V and 2 from J, leaving 11 bases between them. The CDR3 has 15 amino acids. The germline V gene has CDR1 SGHVS and CDR2 FQNEAQ. In DNA form, the CDR3 reads TGTGCCAGCAGCTTAAGGACAGCTCCCACAGATACGCAGTATTTT. Its protein is CASSLRTAPTDTQYF.

The chain uses TRBV12-3 or TRBV12-4 and TRBJ1-5; D uncertain. There are 16 residues in the CDR3. V was pared by 2 bases and J by 2 bases, with 13 bases between. For the CDR3, the DNA is TGTGCCAGCAGTTTAAGGACCGCCTGGGGCAATCAGCCCCAGCATTTT. Protein: CASSLRTAWGNQPQHF.

CDR3 in amino acids: CSALASFEQYF. In DNA, the CDR3 is TGCAGTGCCCTGGCCAGTTTCGAGCAGTACTTC. The rearrangement links TRBV20-1 to TRBJ2-7; D is ambiguous. In germline, CDR1 is DFQATT, CDR2 SNEGSKA (reference sequence). V gave up 6 bases and J gave up 6 bases, with 12 bases separating them. The CDR3 has 11 amino acids.

The table lists this clonotype with a few counts. V and J are TRBV10-3 and TRBJ2-7; D uncertain. V was shortened by 4 bases and J by 6 bases, with 7 bases between the two germline ends. CDR1 and CDR2 from the germline V gene are ENHRY and SYGVKD. The CDR3 is 11 residues long. The CDR3 DNA is TGTGCCATCAGTGCTGGAACCGAGCAGTACTTC. Its protein product is CAISAGTEQYF.

This clonotype was seen more than once but under ten times. CDR3 amino acids: CATSRVDRRETQYF. CDR3 coding DNA: TGTGCCACCAGCAGGGTAGACAGGAGGGAGACCCAGTACTTC. This chain uses TRBV15 with TRBJ2-5, with D perhaps TRBD1 (6 bases). The germline V gene encodes CDR1 LNHNV and CDR2 YYDKDF (reference sequence). There are 14 residues in the CDR3. Trimming left V 3 bases short and J 5 bases short, with 13 bases between.